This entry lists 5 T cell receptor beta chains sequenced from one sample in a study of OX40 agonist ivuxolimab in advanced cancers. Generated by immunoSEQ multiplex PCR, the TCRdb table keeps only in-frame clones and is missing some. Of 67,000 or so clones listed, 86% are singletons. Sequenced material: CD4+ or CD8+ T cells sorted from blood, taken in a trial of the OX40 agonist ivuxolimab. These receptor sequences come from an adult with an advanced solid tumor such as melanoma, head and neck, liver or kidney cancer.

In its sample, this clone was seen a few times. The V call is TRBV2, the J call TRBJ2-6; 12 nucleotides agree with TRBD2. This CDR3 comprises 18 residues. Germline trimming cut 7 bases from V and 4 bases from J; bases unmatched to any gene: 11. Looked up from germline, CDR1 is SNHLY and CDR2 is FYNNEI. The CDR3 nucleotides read TGTGCCAGCACAGGACTAGCGGGACGGTCTGCAGGGGCCAACGTCCTGACTTTC. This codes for CASTGLAGRSAGANVLTF.

In nucleotides, the CDR3 is TGTGCCAGCAGCCCCGGGACGTTCGCCAGGGGGCCCCAGCATTTT. Amino acids: CASSPGTFARGPQHF. This chain links TRBV28 with TRBJ1-5; D is perhaps TRBD1 (6 bases). Germline V gene data show CDR1 as MDHEN and CDR2 as SYDVKM. The CDR3 runs to 15 residues. The V end lost 6 bases, the J end lost 9 bases, and 21 bases lay between the germline ends.

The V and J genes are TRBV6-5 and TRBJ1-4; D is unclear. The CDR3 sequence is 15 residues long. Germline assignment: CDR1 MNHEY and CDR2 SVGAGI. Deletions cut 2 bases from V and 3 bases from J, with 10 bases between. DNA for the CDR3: TGTGCCAGCAGTTACACGGCATCTTCTAATGAAAAACTGTTTTTT. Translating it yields CASSYTASSNEKLFF.

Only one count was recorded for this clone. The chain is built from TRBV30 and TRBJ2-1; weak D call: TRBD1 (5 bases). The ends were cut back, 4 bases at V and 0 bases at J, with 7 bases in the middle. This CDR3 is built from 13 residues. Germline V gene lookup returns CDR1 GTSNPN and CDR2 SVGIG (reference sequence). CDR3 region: CAWKGFSYNEQFF. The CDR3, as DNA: TGTGCCTGGAAGGGGTTCTCCTACAATGAGCAGTTCTTC.

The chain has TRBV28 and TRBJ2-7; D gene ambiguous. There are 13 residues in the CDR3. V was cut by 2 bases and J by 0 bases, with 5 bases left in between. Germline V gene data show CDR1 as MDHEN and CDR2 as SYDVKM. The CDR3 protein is CASSLGHSYEQYF. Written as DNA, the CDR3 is TGTGCCAGCAGTTTAGGTCACTCCTACGAGCAGTACTTC.